A single count supports the clone carrying this TCR beta chain. Antigen unknown. Libraries were prepared by immunoSEQ multiplex PCR; TCRdb keeps only in-frame clonotypes and omits some of them. The sample has roughly 60,000 clones; under 95% are singletons. The V end lost 5 bases, the J end lost 5 bases, and 12 bases lay between the germline ends. The CDR3 is 13 amino acids. Germline V gene data show CDR1 as LNHDA and CDR2 as SQIVND (reference sequence). This record comes from a study of PD-1 blockade in classical Hodgkin lymphoma. The wider study: Every 2 weeks, patients got 3 mg/kg intravenous nivolumab. Study-wide points: Nivolumab initiated under 1 year post-ASCT led to patient exclusion.

Time point here: cycle 4 day 1 (C4D1), after 6 weeks of nivolumab. Autologous stem cell transplantation was followed by relapse in every patient, and brentuximab vedotin exposure varied. The specimen comprised peripheral blood mononuclear cells (PBMCs), sampled before the fourth cycle of nivolumab. The source of this sequence is a human donor with classical Hodgkin lymphoma. This chain connects TRBV19 to TRBJ2-5, with D uncertain. The CDR3 spells CASSFPGQETQYF. For the CDR3, the DNA is TGTGCCAGTAGTTTCCCGGGCCAGGAGACCCAGTACTTC.